The next 4 T cell receptor beta chains were all read from a single sample in a study of CD8 T cells in Susac syndrome. The RNA input was about 0.5 to 1 ug, and it was reverse transcribed with random hexamers. TCRdb reprocessed the immunoSEQ multiplex PCR reads via MiXCR and lists one record per CDR3 protein. The sample has some 260,000 distinct CDR3 sequences; around 84% are singletons. The sample comprised CD8+ T cells from PBMCs. These receptors were taken from a human donor with multiple sclerosis.

V gene TRBV2 combines with J gene TRBJ2-7; no clear D gene. V gave up 7 bases and J gave up 3 bases, with 4 bases separating them. Germline CDR1 is SNHLY and CDR2 is FYNNEI. This CDR3 is 10 amino acids long. CDR3 region: CASINYEQYF. The CDR3 DNA follows: TGTGCCAGCATTAACTACGAGCAGTACTTC.

The chain couples TRBV30 to TRBJ1-2, with 7 bases that match TRBD1. The length of the CDR3 is 14 residues. Germline assignment: CDR1 GTSNPN and CDR2 SVGIG (reference sequence). V lost 2 bases and J lost 4; bases outside the gene matches: 7. The CDR3 DNA is TGTGCCTGGAGTCCCACAGGGGAAAGCTATGGCTACACCTTC. Encoded protein: CAWSPTGESYGYTF.

V and J are TRBV9 and TRBJ2-1; 9 bases agree with TRBD2. This CDR3 spans 16 amino acids. Losses at the gene ends were 1 base for V and 7 bases for J; bases not matched to a gene: 9. Germline V lookup: CDR1 SGDLS, CDR2 YYNGEE. DNA of the CDR3: TGTGCCAGCAGCGTACCCCGTAGCGGGAGTAGGAATGAGCAGTTCTTC. Its protein is CASSVPRSGSRNEQFF.

The chain joins TRBV11-2 to TRBJ2-7, with 8 positions matching TRBD2. The CDR3 is made up of 14 amino acids. Germline assignment: CDR1 SGHAT and CDR2 FQNNGV. With 5 bases clipped from V and 5 bases from J, the junction kept 8 bases outside the gene matches. This CDR3 is CASSKAGVMNEQYF. The CDR3 DNA reads as TGTGCCAGCAGCAAAGCGGGAGTAATGAACGAGCAGTACTTC.